Shown below are 18 T cell receptor beta chains from a single sample sequenced in a study of beta chain features in type 1 diabetes. Expressed TCRB transcripts were sequenced because the isolated RNA had all been reverse transcribed beforehand. Measured with immunoSEQ multiplex PCR; TCRdb has only the in-frame clones, and not every one. The sample includes under 400,000 clones, roughly a fifth of them seen just once. The sample taken for sequencing was naive CD4+ T cells from blood. These receptors all come from a woman under 30 in good health.

V and J are TRBV7-2 and TRBJ1-5, with D possibly matching TRBD1 (5 bases). Trimming stripped 7 bases from V and 6 bases from J, with 13 bases between. The CDR3 is 13 residues long. The germline V gene encodes CDR1 SGHTA and CDR2 FQGNSA. The DNA for the CDR3 is TGTGCCAGCAATGACAGTCCCGGTCAGCCCCAGCATTTT. The encoded protein is CASNDSPGQPQHF.

In its sample, this clone was seen a few times. The chain recombines TRBV6-1 with TRBJ2-1; 15 positions agree with TRBD2. The CDR3 has 19 amino acids. Germline CDR1 and CDR2: MNHNS and SASEGT. The J segment lost 6 bases and the V segment lost 2 bases, leaving 11 bases of the junction unmatched. The CDR3 DNA reads as TGTGCCAGCAGTGAATTGACGGGACTAGCGGGAGGATCTCTCAATGAGCAGTTCTTC. Translation: CASSELTGLAGGSLNEQFF.

This clone came up a few times. This chain links TRBV18 with TRBJ2-1; D might be TRBD2 (6 bases). The germline CDR1 and CDR2 sequences are KGHSH and LQKENI. Trimming took off 4 bases at V and 5 bases at J, with 9 bases between the two ends. The CDR3 extends over 13 amino acids. CDR3 sequence (DNA): TGTGCCAGCTCACAGCGCGGGGACAATGAGCAGTTCTTC. Protein product: CASSQRGDNEQFF.

The table lists this clone with a few counts. Additional DNA sequences in this sample encode the identical CDR3. The chain recombines TRBV10-3 with TRBJ2-7; TRBD2 might be the D (6 bases). V was cut by 3 bases and J by 0 bases, with 9 bases left in between. Germline loops: CDR1 ENHRY, CDR2 SYGVKD. This CDR3 has 14 amino acids. The CDR3 DNA is TGTGCCATCAGTGAATCCGGGGGCTCCTACGAGCAGTACTTC. It codes for CAISESGGSYEQYF.

This clone was recorded a few times. The CDR3: CASSSVKRTGGLGGELFF. The CDR3 bases are TGTGCCAGCAGCTCAGTAAAGCGGACAGGGGGCTTGGGCGGGGAGCTGTTTTTT. The V and J genes are TRBV11-2 and TRBJ2-2; 11 bases fit TRBD1. With 4 bases clipped from V and 7 bases from J, the junction kept 14 bases outside the gene matches. The CDR3 is made up of 18 amino acids. Germline-derived CDR1 and CDR2 are SGHAT and FQNNGV. Together with reference TRBV11-2 and TRBJ2-2, the CDR3 gives the full variable domain: EAGVAQSPRYKIIEKRQSVAFWCNPISGHATLYWYQQILGQGPKLLIQFQNNGVVDDSQLPKDRFSAERLKGVDSTLKIQPAKLEDSAVYLCASSSVKRTGGLGGELFFGEGSRLTVL.

This chain connects TRBV4-1 to TRBJ2-2, with 16 bases lining up with TRBD2. CDR1 is MGHRA and CDR2 is YSYEKL in the germline V gene. J was trimmed by 6 bases and V by 4 bases; bases with no gene match: 5. This CDR3 spans 17 amino acids. CDR3 loop: CASSPAGLAGGPGELFF. As DNA, the CDR3 is TGCGCCAGCAGCCCCGCGGGACTAGCGGGAGGGCCCGGGGAGCTGTTTTTT.

This clone was detected only a few times. V and J are TRBV30 and TRBJ2-1; possible D gene TRBD2, 7 bases. Germline values: CDR1 GTSNPN, CDR2 SVGIG (reference sequence). Trimming left V 4 bases short and J 5 bases short, with 18 bases between. The CDR3 covers 15 residues. CDR3 nucleotide sequence: TGTGCCTGGAAGAAGGGGAGGGGGGGGCACAATGAGCAGTTCTTC. Translated, it gives CAWKKGRGGHNEQFF.

The chain combines TRBV5-1 with TRBJ2-1; TRBD2 agrees at 10 bases. The CDR3 sequence is 15 residues long. V lost 1 base, J lost 4 bases, and 2 bases stayed unmatched. Germline V gene data show CDR1 as SGHRS and CDR2 as YFSETQ. The CDR3 DNA reads TGCGCCAGCAGCTTGATGACTAGCGGGTACAATGAGCAGTTCTTC. Translation: CASSLMTSGYNEQFF.

This clone occurred a few times. The chain recombines TRBV7-2 with TRBJ2-1, with D tentatively TRBD2 (7 bases). Germline V gene sequence: CDR1 SGHTA, CDR2 FQGNSA. V lost 0 bases to trimming and J lost 10 bases, with 19 bases between them. This CDR3 spans 16 amino acids. The chain's CDR3 is CASSLAMRETTGEQFF. CDR3 nucleotide sequence: TGTGCCAGCAGCTTAGCGATGCGGGAGACCACAGGGGAGCAGTTCTTC.

The genes are TRBV30 and TRBJ1-5, with 8 bases aligning to TRBD1. This CDR3 has 15 amino acids. Per the germline V gene, CDR1 is GTSNPN and CDR2 is SVGIG (reference sequence). The V gene end was trimmed by 3 bases and the J gene end by 3 bases; junction bases not matched to a gene: 7. The CDR3: CAWSQGASSNQPQHF. The DNA for the CDR3 is TGTGCCTGGAGCCAGGGGGCCTCGTCCAATCAGCCCCAGCATTTT.

This clone occurred a few times. V gene TRBV30 combines with J gene TRBJ2-4, with TRBD1 matching 7 bases. V lost 5 bases to trimming and J lost 5 bases; unmatched junction nucleotides: 9. Germline loops: CDR1 GTSNPN, CDR2 SVGIG (reference sequence). This CDR3 comprises 14 residues. CDR3 DNA: TGTGCCTGGGCTCACAGGGGTGGCGAAAACATTCAGTACTTC. Encoded protein: CAWAHRGGENIQYF.

The rearrangement joins TRBV11-3 to TRBJ2-5; D unresolved. The CDR3 spans 11 residues. From germline, CDR1 is SGHNT and CDR2 YENEEA. V was cut by 3 bases and J by 3 bases, with 2 bases left in between. DNA of the CDR3: TGTGCCAGCAGCTTCAAAGAGACCCAGTACTTC. This codes for CASSFKETQYF.

This clone was seen only a few times. The chain combines TRBV6-6 with TRBJ2-7, with D possibly being TRBD1 (5 bases). Deletions cut 5 bases from V and 6 bases from J, with 11 bases between. Germline V lookup: CDR1 MNHNY, CDR2 SVGAGI (reference sequence). The CDR3 is made up of 12 amino acids. Here the CDR3 DNA reads TGTGCCAGCAGTCAACGGACATTCGAGCAGTACTTC. Translated, it gives CASSQRTFEQYF.

This clone was seen only a few times. V gene TRBV7-2 combines with J gene TRBJ2-3; possible D gene TRBD2, 6 bases. The CDR3 contains 13 residues. The ends were cut back, 5 bases at V and 2 bases at J, with 8 bases in the middle. CDR1 is SGHTA, CDR2 FQGNSA, per germline. The CDR3 DNA is TGTGCCAGCAGCCGGGACTTCACAGATACGCAGTATTTT. Translation gives CASSRDFTDTQYF.

This clone was counted only a few times. This chain joins TRBV5-1 and TRBJ2-3, with TRBD2 matching 9 bases. In germline, CDR1 is SGHRS, CDR2 YFSETQ. The CDR3 runs to 15 residues. V gave up 4 bases and J gave up 6 bases; unmatched junction bases: 9. Written as DNA, the CDR3 is TGCGCCAGCAGCCTGGCGACGCGGGAGGGTGATACGCAGTATTTT. It yields the protein CASSLATREGDTQYF.

This chain uses TRBV6-5 with TRBJ2-7, with 9 bases identical to TRBD1. CDR3 size: 15 residues. CDR1 and CDR2 (germline): MNHEY, SVGAGI. V was clipped by 2 bases and J by 2 bases; unmatched bases: 4. The CDR3 here is CASSYLGQGTYEQYF. The CDR3 DNA is TGTGCCAGCAGTTACCTGGGACAGGGCACCTACGAGCAGTACTTC.

This clone was recorded a few times. V usage is TRBV7-9 and J usage is TRBJ2-7; D is possibly TRBD2 (6 bases). Per the germline V gene, CDR1 is SEHNR and CDR2 is FQNEAQ (reference sequence). V lost 5 bases, J lost 4 bases, and 18 bases lay in between. This CDR3 contains 15 residues. In DNA, the CDR3 is TGTGCCAGCAGCGCAGTAGAGGGGAGGTCATACGAGCAGTACTTC. Its protein is CASSAVEGRSYEQYF.

This clone was detected a few times. The chain uses TRBV6-1 and TRBJ1-1; D not resolved. Between the trimmed V and J ends, which lost 3 bases and 0 bases, there was a span of 14 bases. The CDR3 runs 16 residues. CDR1 and CDR2 (germline): MNHNS, SASEGT. CDR3 loop: CASSDPFAGLNTEAFF. The CDR3 region has the DNA TGTGCCAGCAGTGACCCGTTTGCGGGCCTGAACACTGAAGCTTTCTTT.